Shown below are 2 T cell receptor beta chains from a single sample sequenced in a study of blood T cells in healthy people across ages. The use of a sample-barcoded 5' primer and a J-beta primer mix characterized a second PCR of roughly 7 to 11 cycles. TCRdb re-derived calls from the 5' RACE reads in MiXCR, one entry per CDR3 protein. The sample lists around 850,000 distinct CDR3 sequences, 35% to 40% occurring once. The sequencing sample was made of blood. All receptors come from a man between 18 and 35 years old in good health.

To note about this clonotype: A junction boundary mismatches the germline segment, possibly from a read error. The rearrangement links TRBV7-9 to TRBJ2-1; D is ambiguous. Germline-derived CDR1 and CDR2 are SEHNR and FQNEAQ (reference sequence). There are 11 residues in the CDR3. The CDR3 region is CAISLSSEQFF. CDR3 nucleotide sequence: TGTGCCATCAGCTTAAGCTCTGAGCAGTTCTTC.

A few counts support this clonotype. This chain connects TRBV20-1 to TRBJ2-5; TRBD1 matches at 7 bases. Germline V gene data show CDR1 as DFQATT and CDR2 as SNEGSKA (reference sequence). The CDR3 extends over 15 amino acids. The J segment lost 1 base and the V segment lost 0 bases, leaving 5 bases of the junction unmatched. CDR3 sequence reads: CSARDSGTAQETQYF. The CDR3, as DNA: TGCAGTGCTAGAGACTCCGGGACAGCCCAAGAGACCCAGTACTTC.